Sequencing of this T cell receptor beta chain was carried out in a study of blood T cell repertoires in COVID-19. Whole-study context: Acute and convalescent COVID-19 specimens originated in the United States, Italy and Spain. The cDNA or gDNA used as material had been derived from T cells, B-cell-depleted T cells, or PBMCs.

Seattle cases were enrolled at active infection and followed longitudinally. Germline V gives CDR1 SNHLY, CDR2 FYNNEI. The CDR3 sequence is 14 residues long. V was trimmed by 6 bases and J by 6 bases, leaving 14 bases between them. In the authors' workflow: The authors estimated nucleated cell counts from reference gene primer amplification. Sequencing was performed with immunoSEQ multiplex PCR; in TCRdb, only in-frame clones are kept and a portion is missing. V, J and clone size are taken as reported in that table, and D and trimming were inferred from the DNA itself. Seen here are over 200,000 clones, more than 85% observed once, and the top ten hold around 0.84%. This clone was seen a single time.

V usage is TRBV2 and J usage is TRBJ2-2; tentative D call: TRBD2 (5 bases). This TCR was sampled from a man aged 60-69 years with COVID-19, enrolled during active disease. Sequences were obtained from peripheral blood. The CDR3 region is CASSEDGVAGELFF. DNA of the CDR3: TGTGCCAGCAGCGAGGACGGGGTTGCCGGGGAGCTGTTTTTT.